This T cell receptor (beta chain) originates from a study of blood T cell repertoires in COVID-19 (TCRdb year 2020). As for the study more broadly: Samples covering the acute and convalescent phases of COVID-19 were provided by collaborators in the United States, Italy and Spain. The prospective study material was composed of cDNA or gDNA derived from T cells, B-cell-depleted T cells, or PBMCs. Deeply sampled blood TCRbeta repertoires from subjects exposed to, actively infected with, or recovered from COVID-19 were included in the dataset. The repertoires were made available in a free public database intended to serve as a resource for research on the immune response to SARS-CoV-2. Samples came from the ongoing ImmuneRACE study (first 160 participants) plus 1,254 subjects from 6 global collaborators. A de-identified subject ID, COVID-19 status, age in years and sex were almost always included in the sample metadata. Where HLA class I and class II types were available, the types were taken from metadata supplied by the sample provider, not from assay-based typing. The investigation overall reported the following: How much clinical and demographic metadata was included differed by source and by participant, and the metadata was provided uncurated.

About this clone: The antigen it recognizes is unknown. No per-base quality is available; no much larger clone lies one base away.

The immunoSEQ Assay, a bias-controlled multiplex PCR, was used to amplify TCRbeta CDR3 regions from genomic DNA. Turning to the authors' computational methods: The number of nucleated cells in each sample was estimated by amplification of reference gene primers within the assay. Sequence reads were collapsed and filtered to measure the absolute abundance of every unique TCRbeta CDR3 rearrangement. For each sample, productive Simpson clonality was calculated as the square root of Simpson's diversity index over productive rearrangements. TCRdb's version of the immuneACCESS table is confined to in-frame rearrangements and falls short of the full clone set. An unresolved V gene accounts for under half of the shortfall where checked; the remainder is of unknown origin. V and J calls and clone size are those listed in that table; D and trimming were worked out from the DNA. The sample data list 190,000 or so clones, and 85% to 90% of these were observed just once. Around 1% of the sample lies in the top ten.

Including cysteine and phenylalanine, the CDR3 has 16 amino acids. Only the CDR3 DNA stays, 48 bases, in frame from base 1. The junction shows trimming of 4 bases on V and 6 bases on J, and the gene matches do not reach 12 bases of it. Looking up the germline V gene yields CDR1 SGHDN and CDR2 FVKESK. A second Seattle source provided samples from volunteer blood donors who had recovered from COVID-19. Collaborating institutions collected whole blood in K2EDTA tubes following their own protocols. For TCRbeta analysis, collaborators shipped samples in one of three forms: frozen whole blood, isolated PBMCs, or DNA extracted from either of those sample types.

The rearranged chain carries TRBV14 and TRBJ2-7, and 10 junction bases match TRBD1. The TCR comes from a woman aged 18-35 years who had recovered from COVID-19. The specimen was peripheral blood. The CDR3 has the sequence CASSRVGGQGFREQYF. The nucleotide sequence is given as TGTGCCAGCAGCCGAGTGGGGGGACAGGGGTTCCGCGAGCAGTACTTC.